This T cell receptor (beta chain) derives from a study of early T cells in non-severe SARS-CoV-2 infection. The wider study: Sequencing used unsorted whole-blood bulk RNA, so chains lack pairing.

From the 5' RACE reads, TCRdb called clonotypes with MiXCR, one entry per CDR3 protein. Among 45,000 to 55,000 distinct CDR3 sequences listed, roughly 9.8% were seen once. Comment on this clonotype: Antigen unknown.

Whole-study results and caveats: Matches to VDJdb favored anti-spike CD8 responses and missed private and CD4 specificities.

Germline CDR1 and CDR2: SQVTM and ANQGSEA. With 4 bases removed from V and 0 bases from J, the gap between germline ends came to 10 bases. CDR3 size: 13 residues. This sequence joins TRBV29-1 and TRBJ2-7; D gene uncertain. The sequencing sample was made of whole blood. This clonotype was sampled from an adult who was a healthcare worker with PCR-confirmed SARS-CoV-2 infection or an uninfected control (not recorded which). CDR3 in DNA: TGCAGCGTTGGTTTCACGAGCTCCTACGAGCAGTACTTC. As protein: CSVGFTSSYEQYF.